The 32 T cell receptor beta chains below were found in one sample sequenced in a study of blood T cells in healthy people across ages. Primed by a sample-barcoded 5' primer and a J-beta primer mix, a second PCR proceeded for roughly 6 to 12 cycles. In TCRdb, the 5' RACE reads were re-called with MiXCR into one record per CDR3 protein. The sample has roughly 1.5 million distinct CDR3 sequences, around 40% seen once. Material for sequencing was blood. Source of these receptors: a woman between 18 and 29 years old in good health.

V and J are TRBV20-1 and TRBJ2-7; 9 nucleotides match TRBD1. Germline V lookup: CDR1 DFQATT, CDR2 SNEGSKA (reference sequence). CDR3 length equals 15 residues. V dropped 0 bases and J dropped 0; count of bases not matched to a gene: 3. DNA of the CDR3: TGCAGTGCTAGAGATGGGACAGGGACCTCCTACGAGCAGTACTTC. Protein sequence: CSARDGTGTSYEQYF.

This clonotype was observed at least ten times. This rearrangement joins TRBV20-1 to TRBJ2-7; possible D gene TRBD1, 5 bases. The CDR3 runs to 12 residues. Deletions cut 2 bases from V and 3 bases from J, with 8 bases between. Per germline, CDR1 DFQATT and CDR2 SNEGSKA (reference sequence). The CDR3 region is CSARRGNYEQYF. The CDR3 DNA follows: TGCAGTGCTAGAAGGGGTAACTACGAGCAGTACTTC.

The chain recombines TRBV5-6 with TRBJ2-3; no reliable D call. This CDR3 comprises 16 residues. Germline V gene data show CDR1 as SGHDT and CDR2 as YYEEEE. V lost 3 bases to trimming and J lost 0 bases, with 14 bases between them. CDR3 coding DNA: TGTGCCAGCAGCTCTTGGACGGACCTTAGCACAGATACGCAGTATTTT. Its translation is CASSSWTDLSTDTQYF.

The gene calls are TRBV9 and TRBJ2-3, with D possibly matching TRBD2 (6 bases). Trimming removed 5 bases from V and 6 bases from J, with 13 bases in between. Germline CDR1 reads SGDLS; CDR2 reads YYNGEE. The CDR3 covers 13 residues. CDR3 nucleotides: TGTGCCAGCAGTGTTCTAGGAGGGGATACGCAGTATTTT. Protein: CASSVLGGDTQYF.

There are a few counts of this clonotype. The V and J genes are TRBV5-4 and TRBJ2-2; 8 positions agree with TRBD1. The CDR3 sequence is 16 residues long. V lost 8 bases and J lost 1; bases outside the gene matches: 10. In germline, CDR1 is SGHNT, CDR2 YYREEE (reference sequence). The CDR3 reads CASSTWTGLNTGELFF. The CDR3 nucleotides read TGTGCCAGTAGCACCTGGACAGGGTTGAACACCGGGGAGCTGTTTTTT.

The V and J genes are TRBV20-1 and TRBJ2-7, with 8 bases identical to TRBD2. V trimming: 0 bases; J trimming: 4 bases; junction bases outside the gene matches: 14. CDR1 is DFQATT, CDR2 SNEGSKA, per germline (reference sequence). The CDR3 length is 17 residues. Here the CDR3 DNA reads TGCAGTGCTAGAGATACCCAACAGCGGGAGATGTTATACGAGCAGTACTTC. Protein product: CSARDTQQREMLYEQYF.

This clonotype was seen a few times. The chain links TRBV4-1 to TRBJ2-7; 13 positions match TRBD2. The CDR3 consists of 18 residues. Trimming cost V 0 bases and J 3 bases; bases outside gene matches: 8. Germline V gene data show CDR1 as MGHRA and CDR2 as YSYEKL. The CDR3 DNA reads TGCGCCAGCAGCCAAGAGACTAGCGGGGGGCCGAAGAGCTACGAGCAGTACTTC. This translates into CASSQETSGGPKSYEQYF.

The CDR3 reads CATRPTGGGNTEAFF. The CDR3 DNA reads as TGTGCCACCAGGCCTACAGGAGGTGGTAACACTGAAGCTTTCTTT. The chain carries TRBV24-1 and TRBJ1-1, with D tentatively TRBD1 (5 bases). Trimming pared 7 bases from V and 2 bases from J, leaving 16 bases between. CDR3 length: 15 residues. CDR1 and CDR2 (germline): KGHDR, SFDVKD.

This chain links TRBV13 with TRBJ2-2, with TRBD2 matching over 7 bases. The V segment lost 6 bases and the J segment 2 bases; nucleotides outside the gene matches: 6. Per germline, CDR1 PRHDT and CDR2 FYEKMQ (reference sequence). The CDR3 has 15 residues. The CDR3, as DNA: TGTGCCAGCAGTAGCGGGCCCTCCAACACCGGGGAGCTGTTTTTT. Translated, it gives CASSSGPSNTGELFF.

This rearrangement joins TRBV4-2 to TRBJ2-5; D may be TRBD2 (6 bases). The CDR3 is made up of 15 amino acids. V was cut by 3 bases and J by 1 base, with 12 bases left in between. From germline, CDR1 is LGHNA and CDR2 YNFKEQ. DNA of the CDR3: TGTGCCAGCAGCCACACTCTAGCGACCCAAGAGACCCAGTACTTC. Its translation: CASSHTLATQETQYF.

The sample holds one count of this clonotype. This chain joins TRBV9 and TRBJ2-6; D not certain. This CDR3 comprises 18 residues. Germline V gene lookup returns CDR1 SGDLS and CDR2 YYNGEE. V lost 5 bases and J 0 bases, leaving 18 bases between the germline ends. CDR3 sequence reads: CASSLRAAAYSGANVLTF. The DNA of the CDR3 is TGTGCCAGCAGTCTCCGGGCGGCAGCCTACTCTGGGGCCAACGTCCTGACTTTC. The variable domain in full, with the rest retrieved from reference TRBV9 and TRBJ2-6, is DSGVTQTPKHLITATGQRVTLRCSPRSGDLSVYWYQQSLDQGLQFLIQYYNGEERAKGNILERFSAQQFPDLHSELNLSSLELGDSALYFCASSLRAAAYSGANVLTFGAGSRLTVL.

Points on this clonotype: The junction shows a germline mismatch at one end, possibly a read error. The V call is TRBV9, the J call TRBJ1-5, with a tentative D call TRBD1 (5 bases). In germline, CDR1 is SGDLS, CDR2 YYNGEE. The CDR3 spans 13 residues. For the CDR3, the DNA is TGTGCCGGCAGCGGGGGACCGTATCAGCCCCAGCATTTT. Translated, it gives CAGSGGPYQPQHF.

The V and J genes are TRBV10-3 and TRBJ2-7; D possibly corresponds to TRBD1 (5 bases). Per germline, CDR1 ENHRY and CDR2 SYGVKD. V was trimmed by 7 bases and J by 1 base, leaving 11 bases between them. The length of the CDR3 is 13 residues. The CDR3 loop is CAIKARESYEQYF. Here the CDR3 DNA reads TGTGCCATCAAGGCCAGGGAATCCTACGAGCAGTACTTC.

The chain couples TRBV27 to TRBJ1-1, with 7 bases fitting TRBD1. This CDR3 is 15 amino acids long. Germline V gives CDR1 MNHEY, CDR2 SMNVEV (reference sequence). V was pared by 1 base and J by 11 bases, with 13 bases of the junction left unmatched. DNA of the CDR3: TGTGCCAGCAGTTTATGGAACAGGGGAGCCGATGGGGCTTTCTTT. As protein: CASSLWNRGADGAFF.

This clonotype was seen more than once but under ten times. The chain employs TRBV7-2 and TRBJ2-1; tentatively, D is TRBD2 (7 bases). Trimming removed 3 bases at V and 6 bases at J, with 18 bases between. Germline loops: CDR1 SGHTA, CDR2 FQGNSA. This CDR3 has 16 amino acids. The CDR3 bases are TGTGCCAGCAGCTTTAGAGGGGGGCTAGCGGTCAATGAGCAGTTCTTC. It yields the protein CASSFRGGLAVNEQFF.

This sequence joins TRBV7-9 and TRBJ2-6; D not certain. Trimming shortened V by 1 base and J by 0 bases, and 10 bases separated the two germline ends. Germline-derived CDR1 and CDR2 are SEHNR and FQNEAQ (reference sequence). The length of the CDR3 is 17 residues. The CDR3 DNA follows: TGTGCCAGCAGCTTAGGAGTCGTAAACTCTGGGGCCAACGTCCTGACTTTC. It encodes CASSLGVVNSGANVLTF.

This clonotype has only a few counts. The chain uses TRBV12-3 or TRBV12-4 and TRBJ1-2, with 7 bases aligning to TRBD1. The CDR3 loop spans 13 amino acids. J lost 4 bases, V lost 8 bases, and 7 bases had no gene match. The CDR3 sequence: CASRDRDFYGYTF. The CDR3 DNA is TGTGCCAGCCGAGACAGGGATTTCTATGGCTACACCTTC.

The chain has TRBV18 and TRBJ1-6; 7 bases map to TRBD1. V lost 3 bases, J lost 5 bases, and 7 bases stayed unmatched. This CDR3 has 16 residues. Germline lookup yields CDR1 KGHSH and CDR2 LQKENI. CDR3 sequence reads: CASSPTGVGDNSPLHF. CDR3 DNA: TGTGCCAGCTCACCTACAGGGGTTGGGGATAATTCACCCCTCCACTTT.

CDR3 in DNA: TGTGCCAGCAGAGGACATGGCTCCCTGGAGCAGTACTTC. Residues: CASRGHGSLEQYF. The J gene is TRBJ2-4, the V gene TRBV27; the D gene is possibly TRBD1 (5 bases). The CDR3 extends over 13 amino acids. Germline loops: CDR1 MNHEY, CDR2 SMNVEV (reference sequence). V lost 6 bases, J lost 13 bases, and 19 bases lay in between.

This chain links TRBV28 with TRBJ2-1, with TRBD2 matching 7 bases. The CDR3 consists of 16 residues. V dropped 0 bases and J dropped 3; count of bases not matched to a gene: 5. CDR1 MDHEN and CDR2 SYDVKM come from the germline V gene. The CDR3 nucleotides are TGTGCCAGCAGTTTATGGTCGCTAGCGGACTACAATGAGCAGTTCTTC. Translated: CASSLWSLADYNEQFF.

Points on this clonotype: The junction and the germline gene differ at one end; a read error may be behind it. This chain connects TRBV14 to TRBJ2-5; D may be TRBD1 (5 bases). The V gene's germline CDR1 is SGHDN and CDR2 FVKESK. CDR3 size: 14 residues. The CDR3 coding sequence is TGTGTCAGCAGCCAAGTTATCAGGACATCTCGGCAGTACTTC. As protein: CVSSQVIRTSRQYF.

The V gene is TRBV20-1, the J gene TRBJ1-3; 9 nucleotides match TRBD1. CDR3 length equals 13 residues. Germline V gives CDR1 DFQATT, CDR2 SNEGSKA (reference sequence). Trimming cost V 6 bases and J 8 bases; bases outside gene matches: 8. DNA for the CDR3: TGCAGTGCCGTTGGACAGGGGAGGGACACCATATATTTT. The encoded protein is CSAVGQGRDTIYF.

The chain links TRBV9 to TRBJ2-2; the D gene is possibly TRBD2 (5 bases). The germline CDR1 and CDR2 sequences are SGDLS and YYNGEE. This CDR3 comprises 16 residues. V was shortened by 4 bases and J by 0 bases, with 13 bases between the two germline ends. CDR3 region: CASSLSPAANTGELFF. The DNA of the CDR3 is TGTGCCAGCAGCCTCTCCCCAGCGGCGAACACCGGGGAGCTGTTTTTT.

This clonotype was picked up a small number of times. This chain connects TRBV20-1 to TRBJ1-2, with D unresolved. CDR1 is DFQATT, CDR2 SNEGSKA, per germline (reference sequence). The CDR3 has 10 residues. V lost 6 bases and J 8 bases, leaving 10 bases between the germline ends. Written as DNA, the CDR3 is TGCAGTGCCAGATACGGGGGCTACACCTTC. Its protein is CSARYGGYTF.

The chain is built from TRBV10-3 and TRBJ2-1; 11 positions match TRBD2. This CDR3 has 16 amino acids. The germline CDR1 and CDR2 sequences are ENHRY and SYGVKD. J gave up 7 bases and V 4 bases, and 9 bases lay outside the gene matches. CDR3 in DNA: TGTGCCATCAGTGCCGCCTCTAGCGGGAGGATAAATGAGCAGTTCTTC. Protein: CAISAASSGRINEQFF.

This clonotype showed up just a few times. V is TRBV7-9 and J is TRBJ1-5, with TRBD1 as a possible D gene (5 bases). Trimming stripped 5 bases from V and 4 bases from J, with 12 bases between. This CDR3 spans 14 amino acids. In germline, CDR1 is SEHNR, CDR2 FQNEAQ (reference sequence). The CDR3 loop is CASSPGTWNQPQHF. The DNA for the CDR3 is TGTGCCAGCAGCCCCGGGACTTGGAATCAGCCCCAGCATTTT.

The chain uses TRBV29-1 and TRBJ2-7, with a weak D call TRBD2 (5 bases). Near its end, the DNA agrees better with TRBJ2-5, so the J call may be wrong. This CDR3 comprises 13 residues. Germline lookup yields CDR1 SQVTM and CDR2 ANQGSEA. The CDR3: CSVRTGSLETQYF. The CDR3 DNA follows: TGCAGCGTCAGGACGGGATCCTTAGAGACCCAGTACTTC.

This clonotype has just a few counts. The chain recombines TRBV7-8 with TRBJ2-3; D is unresolved. Germline V lookup: CDR1 SGHVS, CDR2 FQNEAQ. Between the trimmed V and J ends, which lost 3 bases and 4 bases, there was a span of 23 bases. The CDR3 contains 18 residues. CDR3 loop: CASSLGRATYLGADTQYF. CDR3 sequence (DNA): TGTGCCAGCAGCTTGGGCCGGGCCACCTACCTGGGCGCAGATACGCAGTATTTT.

This clonotype has more than one count but fewer than ten. The chain couples TRBV29-1 to TRBJ2-2; the D is unclear. The V gene's germline CDR1 is SQVTM and CDR2 ANQGSEA. The V end was cut by 6 bases, the J end by 4 bases, with 12 bases between. The CDR3 consists of 13 residues. CDR3 protein: CSVKPYSTGELFF. For the CDR3, the DNA is TGCAGCGTCAAACCCTACAGCACCGGGGAGCTGTTTTTT.

In its sample, this clonotype was seen a few times. The J gene is TRBJ1-2, the V gene TRBV6-5, with D possibly matching TRBD1 (5 bases). There are 13 residues in the CDR3. The ends were cut back, 6 bases at V and 3 bases at J, with 11 bases in the middle. From germline, CDR1 is MNHEY and CDR2 SVGAGI. CDR3 DNA sequence: TGTGCCAGCAGGCGGGACGGAGACTATGGCTACACCTTC. It is translated as CASRRDGDYGYTF.

This chain connects TRBV6-5 to TRBJ1-6; 8 bases agree with TRBD1. Germline CDR1 MNHEY, CDR2 SVGAGI. The J segment lost 7 bases and the V segment lost 5 bases, leaving 1 base of the junction unmatched. The CDR3 is 13 residues long. CDR3 amino acids: CASSRDRNSPLHF. CDR3 sequence (DNA): TGTGCCAGCAGTCGGGACAGGAATTCACCCCTCCACTTT.

In its sample, this clonotype was seen a few times. The chain uses TRBV20-1 and TRBJ1-1; 8 bases align to TRBD1. This CDR3 region has 16 residues. CDR1 is DFQATT, CDR2 SNEGSKA, per germline (reference sequence). The junction had 14 bases not matched to a gene; V was cut back by 6 bases and J by 2 bases. The CDR3 DNA sequence: TGCAGTGCACCCCGGACAGGGCGCCGTCTCAACACTGAAGCTTTCTTT. Encoded protein: CSAPRTGRRLNTEAFF.